This entry describes one TCR beta chain. Naive CD4+ cells were CD45RA-selected; the remaining cells were memory. The data originate from a study of shared clonotypes between healthy human individuals. In the study overall: Donors had three CD4 naive, three CD4 memory, two CD8 naive and one CD8 memory plate apiece.

CDR1 and CDR2 (germline): SGHTA, FQGNSA. There are 11 residues in the CDR3. V shed 10 bases and J shed 4 bases, with 11 bases lying between them. TCRdb's copy holds only in-frame clones and misses some; the assay was immunoSEQ multiplex PCR. The profile shows approximately 1,500,000 clones, 98% of them singletons. The chain links TRBV7-2 to TRBJ2-7; D uncertain. The sample comprised naive CD4+ T cells sorted from blood. Subset in this sample: CD45RA+ positively selected. The TCR originated in a man younger than 45 in good health. The CDR3 DNA follows: TGTGCCATCACAAGGGCTTACGAGCAGTACTTC. It yields the protein CAITRAYEQYF.